This T cell receptor (beta chain) is drawn from a study of cytotoxic CD8 clonotypes in ibrutinib-treated CLL. Study-level background: The patients, under 13 relapsed/refractory and more than 14 treatment-naive, included approximately 17 who were IGHV unmutated. Study-level findings and limits: Clonality grew at ibrutinib response; at progression, it decreased back toward baseline.

With regard to this clone: Its antigen is unknown.

With sequencing, the targeted depth ranged from 1 in 200,000 to 1 in 1 million T cells. Clones were read by immunoSEQ multiplex PCR, and TCRdb kept only the in-frame ones, dropping some. Counted here are 70,000 to 85,000 clones, more than 75% occurring once; the ten biggest clones make up roughly 8%. Germline V lookup: CDR1 MDHEN, CDR2 SYDVKM. There are 12 residues in the CDR3. V was shortened by 3 bases and J by 2 bases, with 5 bases between the two germline ends. V is TRBV28 and J is TRBJ2-7, with D unclear. The clonotype was recovered from a human donor with chronic lymphocytic leukemia. Sequenced material: PBMCs, taken at disease progression, from a patient treated with ibrutinib. The DNA of the CDR3 is TGTGCCAGCAGTTTGAGTGCCTACGAGCAGTACTTC. This gives the protein CASSLSAYEQYF.